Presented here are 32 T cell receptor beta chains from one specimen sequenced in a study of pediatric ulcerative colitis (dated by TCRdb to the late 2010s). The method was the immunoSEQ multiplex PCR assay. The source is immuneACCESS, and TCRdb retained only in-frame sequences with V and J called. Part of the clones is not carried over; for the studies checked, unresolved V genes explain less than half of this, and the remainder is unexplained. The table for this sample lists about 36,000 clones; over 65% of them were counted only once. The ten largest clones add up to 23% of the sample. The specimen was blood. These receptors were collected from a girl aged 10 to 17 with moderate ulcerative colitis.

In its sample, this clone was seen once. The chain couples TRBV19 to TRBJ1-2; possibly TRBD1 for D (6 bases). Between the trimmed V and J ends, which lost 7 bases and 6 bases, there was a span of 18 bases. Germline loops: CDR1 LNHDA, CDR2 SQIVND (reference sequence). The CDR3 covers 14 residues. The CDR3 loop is CASTLSDRLHGYTF. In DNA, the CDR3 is TGTGCCAGTACCCTATCGGACAGATTGCATGGCTACACCTTC.

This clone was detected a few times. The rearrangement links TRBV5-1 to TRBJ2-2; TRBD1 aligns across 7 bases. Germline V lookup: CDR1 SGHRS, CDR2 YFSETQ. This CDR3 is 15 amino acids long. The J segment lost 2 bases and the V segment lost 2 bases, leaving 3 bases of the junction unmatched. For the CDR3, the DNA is TGCGCCAGCAGCTTACAGGGGAGTAACACCGGGGAGCTGTTTTTT. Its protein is CASSLQGSNTGELFF.

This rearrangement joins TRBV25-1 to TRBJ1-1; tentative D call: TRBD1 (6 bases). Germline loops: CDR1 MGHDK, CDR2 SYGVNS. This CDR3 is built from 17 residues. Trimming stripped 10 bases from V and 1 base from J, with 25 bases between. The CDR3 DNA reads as TGTGCCACCTCCGGGAGGGGGATGCCTTCCCCGAACACTGAAGCTTTCTTT. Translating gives CATSGRGMPSPNTEAFF.

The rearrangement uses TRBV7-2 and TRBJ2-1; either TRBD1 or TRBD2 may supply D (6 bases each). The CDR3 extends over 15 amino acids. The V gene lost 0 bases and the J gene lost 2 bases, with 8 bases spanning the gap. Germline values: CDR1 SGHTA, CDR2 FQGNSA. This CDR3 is CASSLAGGPYNEQFF. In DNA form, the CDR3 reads TGTGCCAGCAGCTTAGCGGGGGGCCCCTACAATGAGCAGTTCTTC.

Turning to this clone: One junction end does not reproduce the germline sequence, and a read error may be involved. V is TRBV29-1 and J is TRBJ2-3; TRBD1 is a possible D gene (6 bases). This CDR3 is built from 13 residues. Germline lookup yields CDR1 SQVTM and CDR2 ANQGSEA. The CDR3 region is CGVRGRGKDTQYF. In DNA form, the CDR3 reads TGCGGCGTTCGCGGCAGGGGAAAAGATACGCAGTATTTT.

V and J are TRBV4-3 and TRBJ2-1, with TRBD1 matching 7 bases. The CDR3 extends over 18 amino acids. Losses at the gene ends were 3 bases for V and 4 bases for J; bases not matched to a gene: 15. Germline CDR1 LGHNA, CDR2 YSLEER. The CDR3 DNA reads TGCGCCAGCAGCCATCAACCCCCGGAGAGGGGGCGATACAATGAGCAGTTCTTC. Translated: CASSHQPPERGRYNEQFF.

This CDR3 reads CASSASVSYNEQFF. The CDR3 nucleotides are TGTGCCAGCAGCGCCTCCGTATCCTACAATGAGCAGTTCTTC. The genes are TRBV2 and TRBJ2-1; D not resolved. The CDR3 extends over 14 amino acids. V was pared by 6 bases and J by 1 base, with 10 bases between. The germline gives CDR1 SNHLY, CDR2 FYNNEI.

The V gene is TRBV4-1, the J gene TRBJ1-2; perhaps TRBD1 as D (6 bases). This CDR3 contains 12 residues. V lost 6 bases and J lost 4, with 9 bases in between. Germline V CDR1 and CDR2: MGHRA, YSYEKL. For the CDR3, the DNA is TGCGCCAGCAGAGGGGGGACCTATGGCTACACCTTC. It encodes CASRGGTYGYTF.

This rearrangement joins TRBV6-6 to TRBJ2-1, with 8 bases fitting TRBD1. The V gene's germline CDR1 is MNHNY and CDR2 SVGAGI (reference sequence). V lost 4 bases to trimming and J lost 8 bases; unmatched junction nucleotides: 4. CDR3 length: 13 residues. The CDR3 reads CASSWDRFDEQFF. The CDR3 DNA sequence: TGTGCCAGCAGTTGGGACAGGTTTGATGAGCAGTTCTTC.

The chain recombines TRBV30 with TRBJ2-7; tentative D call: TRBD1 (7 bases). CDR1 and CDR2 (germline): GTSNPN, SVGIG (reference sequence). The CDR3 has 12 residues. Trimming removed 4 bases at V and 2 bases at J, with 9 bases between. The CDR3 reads CAWTRGAYEQYF. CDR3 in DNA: TGTGCCTGGACCAGGGGGGCCTACGAGCAGTACTTC.

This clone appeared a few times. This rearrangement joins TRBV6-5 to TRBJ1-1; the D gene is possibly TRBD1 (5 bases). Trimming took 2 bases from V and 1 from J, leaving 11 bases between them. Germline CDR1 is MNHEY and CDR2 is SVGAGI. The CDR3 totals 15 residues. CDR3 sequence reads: CASSYGQGRNTEAFF. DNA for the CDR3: TGTGCCAGCAGTTACGGTCAGGGACGGAACACTGAAGCTTTCTTT.

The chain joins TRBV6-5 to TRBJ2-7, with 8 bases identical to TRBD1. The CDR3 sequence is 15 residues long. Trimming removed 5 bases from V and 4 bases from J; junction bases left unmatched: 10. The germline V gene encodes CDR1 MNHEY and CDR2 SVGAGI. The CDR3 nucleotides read TGTGCCAGCAGTATAGGACAGGGAGTCTCTTACGAGCAGTACTTC. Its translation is CASSIGQGVSYEQYF.

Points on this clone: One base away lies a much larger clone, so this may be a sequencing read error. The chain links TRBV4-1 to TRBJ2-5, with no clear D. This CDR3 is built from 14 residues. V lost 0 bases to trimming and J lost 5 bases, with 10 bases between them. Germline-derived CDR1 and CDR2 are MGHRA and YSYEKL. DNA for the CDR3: TGCGCCAGCAGCCAAGATTGGACGCGGGAGACCCAGTACTTC. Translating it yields CASSQDWTRETQYF.

The CDR3 here is CASSVRGEETQYF. The DNA of the CDR3 is TGTGCCAGCAGCGTACGAGGGGAAGAGACCCAGTACTTC. The chain has TRBV9 and TRBJ2-5; D may correspond to TRBD1 or TRBD2 (5 bases each). The CDR3 has 13 residues. Between the trimmed V and J ends, which lost 1 base and 3 bases, there was a span of 7 bases. Germline CDR1 SGDLS, CDR2 YYNGEE.

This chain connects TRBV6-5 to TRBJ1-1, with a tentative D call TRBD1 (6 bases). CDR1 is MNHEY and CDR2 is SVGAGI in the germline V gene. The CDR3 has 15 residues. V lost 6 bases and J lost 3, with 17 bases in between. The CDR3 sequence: CASREYAGAHTEAFF. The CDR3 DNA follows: TGTGCCAGCAGAGAATACGCAGGGGCTCACACTGAAGCTTTCTTT.

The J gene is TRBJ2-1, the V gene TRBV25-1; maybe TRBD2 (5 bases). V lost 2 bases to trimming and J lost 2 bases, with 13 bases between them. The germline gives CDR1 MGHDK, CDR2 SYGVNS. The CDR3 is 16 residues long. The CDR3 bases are TGTGCCAGCAGTGAAAGGAGAAGCGGAACCTACAATGAGCAGTTCTTC. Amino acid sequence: CASSERRSGTYNEQFF.

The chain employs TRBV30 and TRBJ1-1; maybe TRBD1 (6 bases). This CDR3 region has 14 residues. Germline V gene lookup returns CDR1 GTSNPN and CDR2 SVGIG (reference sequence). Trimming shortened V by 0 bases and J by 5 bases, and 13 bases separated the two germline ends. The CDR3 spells CAWSVGGRGTEAFF. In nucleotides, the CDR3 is TGTGCCTGGAGTGTAGGGGGACGTGGAACTGAAGCTTTCTTT.

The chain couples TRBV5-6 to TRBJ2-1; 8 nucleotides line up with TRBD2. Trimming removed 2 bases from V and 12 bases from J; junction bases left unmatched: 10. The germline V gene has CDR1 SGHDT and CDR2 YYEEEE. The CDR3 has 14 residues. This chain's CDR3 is CASSLGQRGTGQFF. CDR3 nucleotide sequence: TGTGCCAGCAGCTTAGGGCAGCGGGGGACGGGGCAGTTCTTC.

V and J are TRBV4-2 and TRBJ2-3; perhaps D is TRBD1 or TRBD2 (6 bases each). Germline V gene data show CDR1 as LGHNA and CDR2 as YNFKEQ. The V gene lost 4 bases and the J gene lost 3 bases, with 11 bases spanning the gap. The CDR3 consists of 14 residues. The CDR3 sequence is CASSPGGGTDTQYF. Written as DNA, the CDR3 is TGTGCCAGCAGCCCCGGAGGGGGAACAGATACGCAGTATTTT.

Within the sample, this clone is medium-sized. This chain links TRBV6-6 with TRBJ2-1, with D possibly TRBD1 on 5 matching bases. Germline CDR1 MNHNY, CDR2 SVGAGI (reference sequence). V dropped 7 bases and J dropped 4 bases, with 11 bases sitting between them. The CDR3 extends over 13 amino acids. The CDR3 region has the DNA TGTGCCAGCACACAGGTTTCTTACAATGAGCAGTTCTTC. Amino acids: CASTQVSYNEQFF.

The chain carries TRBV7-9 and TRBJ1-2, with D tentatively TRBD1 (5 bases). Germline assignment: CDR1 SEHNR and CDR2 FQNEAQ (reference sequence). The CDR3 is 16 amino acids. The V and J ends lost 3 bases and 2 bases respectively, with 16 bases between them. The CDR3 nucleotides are TGTGCCAGCAGCTTCCAAAGCGGGGCACGCAACTATGGCTACACCTTC. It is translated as CASSFQSGARNYGYTF.

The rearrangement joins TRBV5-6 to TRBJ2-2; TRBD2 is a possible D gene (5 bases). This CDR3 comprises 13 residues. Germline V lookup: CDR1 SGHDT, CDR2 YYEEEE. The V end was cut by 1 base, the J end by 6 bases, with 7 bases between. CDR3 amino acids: CASSLLSAGELFF. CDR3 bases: TGTGCCAGCAGCTTGCTTAGCGCCGGGGAGCTGTTTTTT.

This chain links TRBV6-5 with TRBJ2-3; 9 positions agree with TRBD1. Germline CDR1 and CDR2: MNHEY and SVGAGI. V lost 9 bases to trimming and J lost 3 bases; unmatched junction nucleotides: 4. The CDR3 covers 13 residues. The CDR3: CASGTGSTDTQYF. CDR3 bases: TGTGCCAGTGGGACAGGGTCGACAGATACGCAGTATTTT.

In nucleotides, the CDR3 is TGTGCCAGCACCTTGGACAGGAACTCTGGGGCCAACGTCCTGACTTTC. Its translation: CASTLDRNSGANVLTF. The rearrangement links TRBV6-6 to TRBJ2-6, with TRBD1 matching over 7 bases. Losses at the gene ends were 7 bases for V and 0 bases for J; bases not matched to a gene: 6. The CDR3 has 16 residues. CDR1 and CDR2 (germline): MNHNY, SVGAGI (reference sequence).

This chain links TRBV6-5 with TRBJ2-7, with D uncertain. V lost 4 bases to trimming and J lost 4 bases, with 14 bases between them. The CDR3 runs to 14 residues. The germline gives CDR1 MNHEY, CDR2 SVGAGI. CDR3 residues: CASSLQYMAYEQYF. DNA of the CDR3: TGTGCCAGCAGTTTGCAGTACATGGCTTACGAGCAGTACTTC.

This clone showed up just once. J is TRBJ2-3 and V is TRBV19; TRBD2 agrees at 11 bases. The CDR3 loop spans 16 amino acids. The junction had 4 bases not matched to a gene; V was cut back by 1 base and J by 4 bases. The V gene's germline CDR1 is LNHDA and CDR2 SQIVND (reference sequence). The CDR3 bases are TGTGCCAGTAGTATAGCTACTAGCGGGAGTGCAGATACGCAGTATTTT. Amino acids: CASSIATSGSADTQYF.

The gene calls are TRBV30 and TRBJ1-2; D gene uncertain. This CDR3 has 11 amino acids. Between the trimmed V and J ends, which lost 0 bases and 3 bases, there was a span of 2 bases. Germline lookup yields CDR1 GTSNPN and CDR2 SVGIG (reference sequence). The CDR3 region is CAWSVDYGYTF. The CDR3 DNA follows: TGTGCCTGGAGTGTAGACTATGGCTACACCTTC.

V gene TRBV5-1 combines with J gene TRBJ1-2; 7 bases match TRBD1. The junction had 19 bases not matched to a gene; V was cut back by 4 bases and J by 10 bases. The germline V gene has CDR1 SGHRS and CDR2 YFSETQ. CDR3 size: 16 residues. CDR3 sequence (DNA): TGCGCCAGCAGCCCCAAACCCGACAGGGACTTAGCAGTCTACACCTTC. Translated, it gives CASSPKPDRDLAVYTF.

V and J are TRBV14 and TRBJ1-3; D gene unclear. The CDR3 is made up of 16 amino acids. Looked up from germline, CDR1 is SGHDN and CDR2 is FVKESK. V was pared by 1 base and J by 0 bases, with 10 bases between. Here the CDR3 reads CASSQGFRPSGNTIYF. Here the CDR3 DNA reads TGTGCCAGCAGCCAAGGTTTCAGGCCCTCTGGAAACACCATATATTTT.

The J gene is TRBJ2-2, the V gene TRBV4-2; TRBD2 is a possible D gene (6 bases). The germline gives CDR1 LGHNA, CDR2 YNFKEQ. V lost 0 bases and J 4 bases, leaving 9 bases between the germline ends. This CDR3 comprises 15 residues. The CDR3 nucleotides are TGTGCCAGCAGCCAAGAGGGGACTTTCACCGGGGAGCTGTTTTTT. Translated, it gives CASSQEGTFTGELFF.

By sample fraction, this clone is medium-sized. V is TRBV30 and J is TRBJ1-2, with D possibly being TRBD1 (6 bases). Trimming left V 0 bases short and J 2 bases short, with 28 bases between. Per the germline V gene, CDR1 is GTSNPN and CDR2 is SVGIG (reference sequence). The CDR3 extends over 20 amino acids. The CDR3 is CAWSVRPERMDGGPNYGYTF. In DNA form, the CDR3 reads TGTGCCTGGAGTGTACGGCCTGAGAGAATGGATGGGGGCCCAAACTATGGCTACACCTTC.

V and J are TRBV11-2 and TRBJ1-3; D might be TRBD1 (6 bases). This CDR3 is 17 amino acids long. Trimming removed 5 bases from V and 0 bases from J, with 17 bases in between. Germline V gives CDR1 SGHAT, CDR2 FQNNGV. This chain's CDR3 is CASSDQQGPSSGNTIYF. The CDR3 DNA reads TGTGCCAGCAGCGATCAACAGGGACCCAGCTCTGGAAACACCATATATTTT.